The 8 T cell receptor beta chains below come from one sample, sequenced in a study of T cells in Graves' hyperthyroidism and ophthalmopathy. The investigators amplified TCR beta CDR3 regions from RNA transcripts. First-round RT-PCR with HTBI primers amplified the TCR CDR3 region. Each CDR3 protein gets one entry after TCRdb re-called the multiplex PCR reads with MiXCR. The sample lists roughly 500,000 distinct CDR3 sequences, roughly a quarter seen once, with around 11% in the top ten. Sequenced sample: blood. Receptors were obtained from a woman aged 30 to 39 with Graves' ophthalmopathy.

This clonotype was seen repeatedly, ten times or more. This chain links TRBV28 with TRBJ1-2, with 8 bases aligning to TRBD1. V lost 7 bases to trimming and J lost 8 bases; unmatched junction nucleotides: 6. Per germline, CDR1 MDHEN and CDR2 SYDVKM. CDR3 length: 12 amino acids. The CDR3 sequence: CASIQGVGGYTF. The CDR3, as DNA: TGTGCCAGCATACAGGGGGTGGGGGGCTACACCTTC.

This clonotype was seen many times. The chain is built from TRBV30 and TRBJ2-2; maybe TRBD1 (6 bases). The CDR3 is 16 residues long. Germline CDR1 reads GTSNPN; CDR2 reads SVGIG (reference sequence). V gave up 0 bases and J gave up 6 bases, with 17 bases separating them. The CDR3 loop is CAWSVPPTGPSGELFF. CDR3 nucleotides: TGTGCCTGGAGTGTACCCCCGACAGGCCCGTCCGGGGAGCTGTTTTTT.

V usage is TRBV2 and J usage is TRBJ1-6, with unresolved D. Per the germline V gene, CDR1 is SNHLY and CDR2 is FYNNEI. V was pared by 6 bases and J by 3 bases, with 9 bases between. The CDR3 length is 14 residues. As DNA, the CDR3 is TGTGCCAGCAGGTCGGACCTCTATAATTCACCCCTCCACTTT. Translating gives CASRSDLYNSPLHF.

DNA for the CDR3: TGTGCCACCAGCAGAGTTGGCGGGAGGGCCTACGAGCAGTACTTC. Protein product: CATSRVGGRAYEQYF. The rearrangement joins TRBV15 to TRBJ2-7, with 9 bases lining up with TRBD2. Germline V CDR1 and CDR2: LNHNV, YYDKDF (reference sequence). The CDR3 length is 15 residues. Trimming cost V 1 base and J 2 bases; bases outside gene matches: 3.

This clonotype was observed at least ten times. The V gene is TRBV15, the J gene TRBJ1-1; 7 bases are a match to TRBD1. CDR3 length: 14 residues. With V trimmed by 5 bases and J by 5 bases, 8 bases remained unmatched. Per germline, CDR1 LNHNV and CDR2 YYDKDF (reference sequence). The CDR3 DNA sequence: TGTGCCACCAGCGTAGACAGGGTCGGGACTGAAGCTTTCTTT. Its protein is CATSVDRVGTEAFF.

This clonotype was observed many times. The rearrangement links TRBV28 to TRBJ2-7; the D gene could be TRBD1 or TRBD2 (6 bases each). The V gene's germline CDR1 is MDHEN and CDR2 SYDVKM. The CDR3 extends over 15 amino acids. V was clipped by 7 bases and J by 0 bases, with 16 bases between them. CDR3 nucleotide sequence: TGTGCCAGCACCCTGGCCGGGGGCAGCTCCTACGAGCAGTACTTC. Translating gives CASTLAGGSSYEQYF.

This clonotype was counted at least ten times. This sequence joins TRBV29-1 and TRBJ1-1, with no clear D. Trimming pared 2 bases from V and 10 bases from J, leaving 8 bases between. The CDR3 is 10 residues long. Germline loops: CDR1 SQVTM, CDR2 ANQGSEA. In nucleotides, the CDR3 is TGCAGCGTTGAAAATCGTGGAGCTTTCTTT. Its protein is CSVENRGAFF.

This clonotype has a count of ten or more. The chain carries TRBV20-1 and TRBJ2-2; no clear D gene. The CDR3 sequence is 15 residues long. With 1 base removed from V and 3 bases from J, the gap between germline ends came to 12 bases. The germline gives CDR1 DFQATT, CDR2 SNEGSKA (reference sequence). CDR3 in amino acids: CSARGRLPDTGELFF. CDR3 coding DNA: TGCAGTGCTAGAGGGCGGTTACCGGACACCGGGGAGCTGTTTTTT.